This T cell receptor beta chain was sequenced in a study of beta chain features in type 1 diabetes. Expressed TCRB transcripts were sequenced, since all the RNA that had been isolated was reverse transcribed. Produced via immunoSEQ multiplex PCR; TCRdb's table is partial and in-frame only. The sample lists about 260,000 clones, over 65% seen once, with 0.053% in the top ten. This CDR3 region has 11 residues. V shed 6 bases and J shed 7 bases, with 10 bases lying between them. Germline lookup yields CDR1 DFQATT and CDR2 SNEGSKA (reference sequence). Broader study findings: Shorter TCRB CDR3s, moderately but significantly so, were found in Type 1 diabetes patients in all four CD4+ subsets. A closer apparent resemblance between naive, central memory and Treg TCRB repertoires was seen in patients than in healthy donors. Sequencing the cDNA could make cells with high TCR expression show up more than they should. The study found fewer insertions and more deletions at VDJ junctions in type 1 diabetes patients.

Of note for this clone: Its target is unknown.

Specimen: naive CD4+ T cells from blood. V usage is TRBV20-1 and J usage is TRBJ2-1; D is unclear. This sequence was found in a man in his thirties or forties in good health. The CDR3: CSAAERNEQFF. The CDR3 coding sequence is TGCAGTGCCGCGGAGAGAAATGAGCAGTTCTTC.